The 10 T cell receptor beta chains reported below all come from one sample, sequenced in a study of cytomegalovirus exposure and HLA in healthy donors. A multiplex PCR was run with 60 Vbeta primers and 13 Jbeta primers. Clones were sequenced by immunoSEQ multiplex PCR, and TCRdb holds only the in-frame ones, with some missing. The sample carries about 120,000 clones, almost 85% recorded once. Sequencing was performed on PBMCs. All receptors come from a woman aged 18 to 35 in good health and CMV-seronegative.

The chain is built from TRBV5-1 and TRBJ2-1; D perhaps matches TRBD2 (6 bases). The CDR3 contains 17 residues. Germline CDR1 reads SGHRS; CDR2 reads YFSETQ. Trimming took 3 bases from V and 7 from J, leaving 23 bases between them. DNA of the CDR3: TGCGCCAGCAGCTGGGCAGGGCGTTCGGGAGTGAAGAATGAGCAGTTCTTC. Residues: CASSWAGRSGVKNEQFF.

The rearrangement joins TRBV5-8 to TRBJ1-2; TRBD1 is a possible D gene (6 bases). The V end lost 8 bases, the J end lost 1 base, and 24 bases lay between the germline ends. There are 17 residues in the CDR3. Germline assignment: CDR1 SGHTS and CDR2 YDEGEE. As DNA, the CDR3 is TGTGCCAGTCTCACAGGGAGCACCTCTTTTCTTAACTATGGCTACACCTTC. Residues: CASLTGSTSFLNYGYTF.

This clone was counted between two and nine times. This chain connects TRBV9 to TRBJ2-3, with D possibly TRBD1 on 5 matching bases. Germline V gives CDR1 SGDLS, CDR2 YYNGEE. Deletions cut 4 bases from V and 5 bases from J, with 26 bases between. The CDR3 is made up of 18 amino acids. CDR3 nucleotides: TGTGCCAGCAGCCCCCGCACCGCCCGGACACTAAGGGGAGATACGCAGTATTTT. This gives the protein CASSPRTARTLRGDTQYF.

The chain uses TRBV4-1 and TRBJ2-3; TRBD2 matches at 10 bases. The CDR3 extends over 16 amino acids. The trim removed 1 base at V and 4 bases at J, leaving 5 bases unmatched. In germline, CDR1 is MGHRA, CDR2 YSYEKL. The CDR3 DNA follows: TGCGCCAGCAGCCAAGTTAGCGGGGGGTCACCAGATACGCAGTATTTT. It translates to CASSQVSGGSPDTQYF.

The gene calls are TRBV2 and TRBJ1-2; D may be TRBD1 (6 bases). CDR3 length equals 14 residues. The V end was cut by 4 bases, the J end by 0 bases, with 9 bases between. CDR1 and CDR2 from the germline V gene are SNHLY and FYNNEI. CDR3 in DNA: TGTGCCAGCAGTGCGAACAGGGCTAACTATGGCTACACCTTC. It translates to CASSANRANYGYTF.

V usage is TRBV4-2 and J usage is TRBJ2-5, with TRBD2 matching over 16 bases. V lost 3 bases, J lost 5 bases, and 12 bases stayed unmatched. The CDR3 loop spans 19 amino acids. CDR1 and CDR2 (germline): LGHNA, YNFKEQ. The CDR3 coding sequence is TGTGCCAGCAGCCAGACCGGGACTAGCGGGGGGGCCGCTAAGGAGACCCAGTACTTC. Amino acids: CASSQTGTSGGAAKETQYF.

V and J are TRBV19 and TRBJ2-7; D uncertain. Germline CDR1 and CDR2: LNHDA and SQIVND (reference sequence). The CDR3 consists of 13 residues. Deletions cut 7 bases from V and 0 bases from J, with 10 bases between. The CDR3 sequence: CASKLQDSYEQYF. The CDR3 bases are TGTGCCAGTAAACTCCAGGACTCCTACGAGCAGTACTTC.

Worth noting for this clone: At one end, the junction sequence differs from germline, possibly due to a read error. V is TRBV6-1 and J is TRBJ2-7; D gene uncertain. Germline lookup yields CDR1 MNHNS and CDR2 SASEGT. There are 13 residues in the CDR3. CDR3 region: CASSEDGVYEQYF. CDR3 nucleotide sequence: TGTGCCAGCAGCGAAGACGGAGTTTACGAGCAGTACTTC.

The J gene is TRBJ2-7, the V gene TRBV19; 12 positions match TRBD1. The CDR3 sequence is 17 residues long. The V gene's germline CDR1 is LNHDA and CDR2 SQIVND (reference sequence). V lost 0 bases and J lost 1; bases outside the gene matches: 4. CDR3 sequence reads: CASSIDRGQGASYEQYF. In DNA, the CDR3 is TGTGCCAGTAGTATAGACAGGGGACAGGGGGCATCCTACGAGCAGTACTTC. Filled out from reference TRBV19 and TRBJ2-7, the complete variable domain reads DGGITQSPKYLFRKEGQNVTLSCEQNLNHDAMYWYRQDPGQGLRLIYYSQIVNDFQKGDIAEGYSVSREKKESFPLTVTSAQKNPTAFYLCASSIDRGQGASYEQYFGPGTRLTVT.

This clone was seen only a few times. The rearrangement joins TRBV29-1 to TRBJ1-1; 8 bases map to TRBD1. CDR1 and CDR2 from the germline V gene are SQVTM and ANQGSEA. This CDR3 region has 13 residues. Unmatched junction bases numbered 5, after V lost 7 bases and J lost 1 base. As DNA, the CDR3 is TGCAGCGGTCGACAGGGGCCGAACACTGAAGCTTTCTTT. Translating it yields CSGRQGPNTEAFF.